The 14 T cell receptor beta chains listed next were all sequenced from one sample in a study of T cells after yellow fever vaccination. Each CDR3 protein is one row after TCRdb ran MiXCR on the 5' RACE reads. The sample carries 250,000 to 350,000 distinct CDR3 sequences, around 7% recorded once. Sequenced material: PBMCs, taken roughly 46 days after the first yellow fever vaccination. These TCRs come from a man younger than 35 who received the YFV17D yellow fever vaccine.

There are many counts of this clonotype. This rearrangement joins TRBV28 to TRBJ1-5; no clear D gene. The CDR3 consists of 17 residues. CDR1 is MDHEN, CDR2 SYDVKM, per germline. V was trimmed by 3 bases and J by 0 bases, leaving 15 bases between them. CDR3 DNA: TGTGCCAGCAGTTTGGGTGATGTATCGGATAGCAATCAGCCCCAGCATTTT. It translates to CASSLGDVSDSNQPQHF.

The genes are TRBV2 and TRBJ2-5; unclear D gene. The germline V gene encodes CDR1 SNHLY and CDR2 FYNNEI. V was shortened by 2 bases and J by 6 bases, with 10 bases between the two germline ends. The CDR3 runs 13 residues. Here the CDR3 DNA reads TGTGCCAGCAGTGAATTCAGCGCCCAGACCCAGTACTTC. Translation gives CASSEFSAQTQYF.

The rearrangement uses TRBV12-3 or TRBV12-4 and TRBJ1-6, with unresolved D. Trimming removed 3 bases from V and 0 bases from J, with 9 bases in between. The CDR3 totals 16 residues. The CDR3, as DNA: TGTGCCAGCAGTTTGGACTGGGTCTCCTATAATTCACCCCTCCACTTT. The encoded protein is CASSLDWVSYNSPLHF.

This clonotype was seen a few times. The chain carries TRBV3-1 and TRBJ2-7; 9 bases line up with TRBD1. Trimming took 6 bases from V and 6 from J; bases not matched to a gene: 12. The CDR3 loop spans 15 amino acids. From germline, CDR1 is LGHDT and CDR2 YNNKEL (reference sequence). This CDR3 reads CASRPTGGQGSEQYF. The DNA of the CDR3 is TGTGCCAGCAGACCGACAGGGGGGCAGGGAAGCGAGCAGTACTTC.

This clonotype occurred many times. Here the CDR3 reads CASSESQGPVFDTIYF. The CDR3 bases are TGTGCCAGCAGTGAATCCCAGGGCCCAGTTTTTGACACCATATATTTT. The chain employs TRBV25-1 and TRBJ1-3; the D gene is possibly TRBD1 (5 bases). The CDR3 covers 16 residues. V was pared by 1 base and J by 8 bases, with 18 bases between. Germline CDR1 and CDR2: MGHDK and SYGVNS.

This clonotype was seen repeatedly, ten times or more. V and J are TRBV7-9 and TRBJ2-1, with TRBD1 matching 11 bases. V was pared by 4 bases and J by 5 bases, with 7 bases of the junction left unmatched. The V gene's germline CDR1 is SEHNR and CDR2 FQNEAQ (reference sequence). The CDR3 loop spans 16 amino acids. The CDR3: CASSYRDRGRDNEQFF. The CDR3 DNA reads TGTGCCAGCAGCTATCGGGACAGGGGGAGAGACAATGAGCAGTTCTTC.

This clonotype turned up a few times. The rearrangement uses TRBV28 and TRBJ2-7; tentative D call: TRBD1 (6 bases). This CDR3 has 13 amino acids. V was shortened by 6 bases and J by 6 bases, with 15 bases between the two germline ends. Per the germline V gene, CDR1 is MDHEN and CDR2 is SYDVKM. CDR3 in amino acids: CASRTTGKSEQYV. The CDR3 nucleotides are TGTGCCAGCAGAACTACAGGGAAAAGCGAGCAGTACGTC.

The DNA for the CDR3 is TGTGCCAGCAGTTACTCGGTTGCTAGCGGGGACTACAATGAGCAGTTCTTC. It yields the protein CASSYSVASGDYNEQFF. The chain recombines TRBV6-2 or TRBV6-3 with TRBJ2-1; the match to TRBD2 covers 9 bases. CDR1 is MNHEY, CDR2 SVGEGT, per germline. V was pared by 0 bases and J by 3 bases, with 6 bases of the junction left unmatched. The CDR3 covers 17 residues.

This chain joins TRBV19 and TRBJ2-3, with 8 positions matching TRBD1. Losses at the gene ends were 5 bases for V and 3 bases for J; bases not matched to a gene: 10. There are 16 residues in the CDR3. Germline V CDR1 and CDR2: LNHDA, SQIVND (reference sequence). CDR3 sequence (DNA): TGTGCCAGTAGTTCCTATCGACAGGGGAGTACAGATACGCAGTATTTT. Translated, it gives CASSSYRQGSTDTQYF.

This clonotype was seen repeatedly, ten times or more. The rearrangement joins TRBV27 to TRBJ1-2, with D tentatively TRBD1 (5 bases). The CDR3 is 14 amino acids. V was trimmed by 8 bases and J by 5 bases, leaving 18 bases between them. Germline V CDR1 and CDR2: MNHEY, SMNVEV (reference sequence). The CDR3 spells CASGTYGIPYGYTF. CDR3 DNA sequence: TGTGCCAGCGGGACTTACGGGATTCCTTATGGCTACACCTTC.

This clonotype occurred many times. The chain carries TRBV6-5 and TRBJ2-5; 12 bases line up with TRBD2. The CDR3 sequence is 15 residues long. Germline V lookup: CDR1 MNHEY, CDR2 SVGAGI. J gave up 4 bases and V 0 bases, and 0 bases lay outside the gene matches. As DNA, the CDR3 is TGTGCCAGCAGTTACTCGACTAGCGGGGGAGAGACCCAGTACTTC. Its protein is CASSYSTSGGETQYF.

The rearrangement uses TRBV7-6 and TRBJ2-7; TRBD1 or TRBD2 may be the D gene (5 bases each). Per germline, CDR1 SGHVS and CDR2 FNYEAQ. CDR3 length equals 12 residues. V lost 10 bases and J lost 5, with 15 bases in between. The CDR3 DNA reads as TGTGCCACCAAACCGGGACGGCACGAGCAGTACGTC. Protein: CATKPGRHEQYV.

This clonotype turned up a few times. The chain uses TRBV5-4 and TRBJ1-1, with unresolved D. The CDR3 loop spans 13 amino acids. The germline V and J ends were trimmed by 4 bases and 5 bases, with 12 bases remaining between them. Germline V gene data show CDR1 as SGHNT and CDR2 as YYREEE (reference sequence). CDR3 sequence reads: CASSARVETEAFF. The CDR3 bases are TGTGCCAGCAGCGCCCGGGTGGAGACTGAAGCTTTCTTT.

This clonotype was recorded a few times. The rearrangement uses TRBV11-2 and TRBJ2-5; 9 bases are a match to TRBD1. The CDR3 runs to 14 residues. J gave up 5 bases and V 3 bases, and 4 bases lay outside the gene matches. The germline V gene has CDR1 SGHAT and CDR2 FQNNGV. The CDR3 here is CASSFRDRVETQYF. In DNA, the CDR3 is TGTGCCAGCAGCTTCCGGGACAGGGTGGAGACCCAGTACTTC. Supplemented by reference TRBV11-2 and TRBJ2-5, the full variable domain reads EAGVAQSPRYKIIEKRQSVAFWCNPISGHATLYWYQQILGQGPKLLIQFQNNGVVDDSQLPKDRFSAERLKGVDSTLKIQPAKLEDSAVYLCASSFRDRVETQYFGPGTRLLVL.